This T cell receptor beta chain was documented in a study of shared clonotypes between healthy human individuals. Study-level information: Per-donor plates numbered three CD4 naive, three CD4 memory, two CD8 naive and one CD8 memory.

Comments on this clone: The sample carries other DNA sequences with the same CDR3.

Generated by immunoSEQ multiplex PCR, the TCRdb table keeps only in-frame clones and is missing some. The sample records 2 million to 3 million clones, around 94% being singletons. The receptor's source is a man aged 18 to 30 in good health. Sequences were obtained from naive CD4+ T cells sorted from blood. Subset in this sample: CD45RA+ positively selected.

The CDR3 DNA reads TGTGCCAGCAGCTTGCCAGGGGGCGGCGAGCAGTACTTC. This codes for CASSLPGGGEQYF. The V gene is TRBV5-4, the J gene TRBJ2-7, with 8 bases matching TRBD1. Germline CDR1 is SGHNT and CDR2 is YYREEE (reference sequence). Trimming took 1 base from V and 6 from J; bases not matched to a gene: 3. The CDR3 spans 13 residues.